This T cell receptor (beta chain) was recovered during a study of shared clonotypes between healthy human individuals. Study-level background: Per donor, CD8 memory used one plate, CD8 naive used two, CD4 memory used three and CD4 naive used three. General observations from the study: Naive subsets generally had larger estimated richness than memory subsets.

As for this clone: Its antigen is not identified.

This CDR3 has 14 residues. After removal of 6 bases from V and 1 base from J, the junction contained 6 bases not matched to a gene. The germline CDR1 and CDR2 sequences are SGHTA and FQGNSA. Source study methods: Junction-only sequences without quality scores were provided by ImmunoSEQ, so filtering was different. The table came from immunoSEQ multiplex PCR; TCRdb's copy has only in-frame clones and leaves some out. Clonal size and the V and J genes are those of that table, whereas D and trimming came from the DNA. Of 550,000 to 700,000 clones detected, about 80% appear once; the ten largest clones hold around 2%. CD4+ cells underwent separation, giving CD45RA+ naive and CD45RA-negative memory subsets.

This chain connects TRBV7-2 to TRBJ2-7, with 7 bases aligning to TRBD1. The sequencing input was memory CD4+ T cells sorted from blood. Subset given: CD45RA-negative fraction. This clonotype was sampled from a woman aged 30 to 39 in good health. This CDR3 is CASRGQKNSYEQYF. Written as DNA, the CDR3 is TGTGCCAGCAGGGGACAGAAAAATTCCTACGAGCAGTACTTC.